This T cell receptor (beta chain) derives from a study of T cells in Graves' hyperthyroidism and ophthalmopathy. Amplified TCR beta CDR3 regions came from RNA transcripts. HTBI primers were the set used in a first-round RT-PCR of the TCR CDR3. MiXCR, applied by TCRdb to the multiplex PCR reads, yields one record per CDR3 protein. The sample has fewer than 550,000 distinct CDR3 sequences, approximately 14% seen once. This clonotype was obtained from a young woman with Graves' hyperthyroidism. The sequencing input was blood.

The CDR3 DNA reads TGCGCCAGCAGTTTCGAGCGGGAGACTACCTACGAGCAGTACTTC. It translates to CASSFERETTYEQYF. The chain links TRBV4-1 to TRBJ2-7, with TRBD2 identical over 8 bases. This CDR3 region has 15 residues. Germline V CDR1 and CDR2: MGHRA, YSYEKL. With 6 bases clipped from V and 2 bases from J, the junction kept 9 bases outside the gene matches.